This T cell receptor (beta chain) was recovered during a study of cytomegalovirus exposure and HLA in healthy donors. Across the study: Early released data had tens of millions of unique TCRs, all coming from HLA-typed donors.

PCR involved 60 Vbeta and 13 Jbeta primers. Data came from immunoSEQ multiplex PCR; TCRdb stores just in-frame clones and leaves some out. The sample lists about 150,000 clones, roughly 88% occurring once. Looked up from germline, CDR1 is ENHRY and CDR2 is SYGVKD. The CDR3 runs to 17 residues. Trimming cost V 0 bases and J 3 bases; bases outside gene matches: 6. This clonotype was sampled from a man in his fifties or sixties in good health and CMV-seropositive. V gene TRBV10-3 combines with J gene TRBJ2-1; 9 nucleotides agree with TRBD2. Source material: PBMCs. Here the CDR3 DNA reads TGTGCCATCAGTGAGTCGGTAGCGGGGGAATACTACAATGAGCAGTTCTTC. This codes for CAISESVAGEYYNEQFF.